The next 28 T cell receptor beta chains were all read from a single sample in a study of blood T cell repertoires in COVID-19. Clones were read by immunoSEQ multiplex PCR, and TCRdb kept only the in-frame ones, dropping some. Seen here are about 74,000 clones, 84% observed once, and the top ten hold 8% to 9%. The sequencing sample was made of peripheral blood. The source of these receptors is a man aged 50 or older with active COVID-19.

This clone was observed a few times. V and J are TRBV12-5 and TRBJ1-4, with D tentatively TRBD1 (5 bases). The germline V and J ends were trimmed by 6 bases and 3 bases, with 11 bases remaining between them. The germline V gene has CDR1 LGHNT and CDR2 FRNRAP. The length of the CDR3 is 14 residues. The CDR3 here is CASGPDRANEKLFF. The CDR3 region has the DNA TGTGCTAGTGGCCCCGACAGAGCTAATGAAAAACTGTTTTTT.

This chain uses TRBV2 with TRBJ2-3; TRBD1 might be the D (6 bases). Germline V CDR1 and CDR2: SNHLY, FYNNEI. Trimming took 4 bases from V and 5 from J, leaving 13 bases between them. This CDR3 has 14 amino acids. The CDR3 region is CASSGQAIKDTQYF. The CDR3 DNA follows: TGTGCCAGCAGTGGACAGGCGATTAAAGATACGCAGTATTTT. Looking up the rest from reference TRBV2 and TRBJ2-3 gives the full variable domain: EPEVTQTPSHQVTQMGQEVILRCVPISNHLYFYWYRQILGQKVEFLVSFYNNEISEKSEIFDDQFSVERPDGSNFTLKIRSTKLEDSAMYFCASSGQAIKDTQYFGPGTRLTVL.

For the CDR3, the DNA is TGTGCCAGCAGCCTAAATGACAGGGGAGTCCGCGATACGCAGTATTTT. This sequence encodes CASSLNDRGVRDTQYF. The chain carries TRBV11-1 and TRBJ2-3, with 8 bases that match TRBD1. The V segment lost 5 bases and the J segment 6 bases; nucleotides outside the gene matches: 13. The length of the CDR3 is 16 residues. Germline CDR1 SGHAT, CDR2 FQDESV (reference sequence).

The genes are TRBV7-9 and TRBJ2-7; TRBD1 is a possible D gene (6 bases). Trimming took off 2 bases at V and 3 bases at J, with 8 bases between the two ends. The CDR3 runs to 13 residues. Germline V gives CDR1 SEHNR, CDR2 FQNEAQ (reference sequence). DNA of the CDR3: TGTGCCAGCAGCTTATCAGGGGACTACGAGCAGTACTTC. As protein: CASSLSGDYEQYF.

This chain connects TRBV6-5 to TRBJ2-2, with D possibly matching TRBD1 (6 bases). The CDR3 consists of 13 residues. Germline CDR1 MNHEY, CDR2 SVGAGI. The V end lost 6 bases, the J end lost 5 bases, and 10 bases lay between the germline ends. The CDR3 spells CASRAGVTGELFF. The CDR3 DNA sequence: TGTGCCAGCAGGGCAGGGGTAACCGGGGAGCTGTTTTTT.

This clone came up a few times. The chain joins TRBV30 to TRBJ1-2; 8 nucleotides agree with TRBD1. Germline lookup yields CDR1 GTSNPN and CDR2 SVGIG (reference sequence). The CDR3 is 14 amino acids. J was trimmed by 3 bases and V by 2 bases; bases with no gene match: 5. The CDR3 DNA reads as TGTGCCTGGAGTCCAGGGGGCGCCCACTATGGCTACACCTTC. Encoded protein: CAWSPGGAHYGYTF.

J is TRBJ1-6 and V is TRBV9; D possibly corresponds to TRBD1 (6 bases). The CDR3 runs to 14 residues. Trimming pared 4 bases from V and 4 bases from J, leaving 9 bases between. CDR1 and CDR2 (germline): SGDLS, YYNGEE. The CDR3 DNA follows: TGTGCCAGCAGCCTCGGACAGTATAATTCACCCCTCCACTTT. This sequence encodes CASSLGQYNSPLHF.

Sample share makes this clone medium-sized. The J gene is TRBJ1-2, the V gene TRBV4-1; unclear D gene. The V and J ends lost 2 bases and 3 bases respectively, with 19 bases between them. Germline V gives CDR1 MGHRA, CDR2 YSYEKL. The CDR3 totals 17 residues. The CDR3 spells CASSQRATPKVDYGYTF. CDR3 bases: TGCGCCAGCAGCCAACGAGCGACGCCCAAGGTAGACTATGGCTACACCTTC.

The V call is TRBV27, the J call TRBJ2-7; a possible D gene is TRBD1 (6 bases). Between the trimmed V and J ends, which lost 6 bases and 0 bases, there was a span of 24 bases. This CDR3 has 18 amino acids. From germline, CDR1 is MNHEY and CDR2 SMNVEV (reference sequence). The CDR3 here is CASSFRLLRGGSSYEQYF. In DNA form, the CDR3 reads TGTGCCAGCAGCTTCCGTCTTCTCAGGGGTGGAAGCTCCTACGAGCAGTACTTC.

The chain has TRBV6-5 and TRBJ2-7; no clear D gene. Germline V gene sequence: CDR1 MNHEY, CDR2 SVGAGI. Between the trimmed V and J ends, which lost 10 bases and 5 bases, there was a span of 15 bases. The CDR3 is made up of 12 amino acids. As DNA, the CDR3 is TGTGCCACCCGCGGCCGAGACCACGAGCAGTACTTC. Amino acid sequence: CATRGRDHEQYF.

The chain combines TRBV7-9 with TRBJ2-2; D remains unclear. Germline CDR1 SEHNR, CDR2 FQNEAQ (reference sequence). V was clipped by 7 bases and J by 6 bases, with 18 bases between them. This CDR3 spans 15 amino acids. For the CDR3, the DNA is TGTGCCAGCACCATTTTGACGGGTATGGCCGGGGAGCTGTTTTTT. Amino acid sequence: CASTILTGMAGELFF.

The CDR3 DNA reads TGCAGCGTTGTGGGACTAGCGGGACCCACAGATACGCAGTATTTT. This encodes CSVVGLAGPTDTQYF. The chain couples TRBV29-1 to TRBJ2-3, with 13 positions matching TRBD2. The CDR3 contains 15 residues. Trimming removed 4 bases from V and 2 bases from J; junction bases left unmatched: 3. Looked up from germline, CDR1 is SQVTM and CDR2 is ANQGSEA.

The rearrangement uses TRBV19 and TRBJ2-5, with TRBD2 as a possible D gene (6 bases). CDR3 length equals 15 residues. Germline V gene lookup returns CDR1 LNHDA and CDR2 SQIVND (reference sequence). V shed 2 bases and J shed 1 base, with 11 bases lying between them. CDR3 nucleotides: TGTGCCAGTAGTATACAACTAGCCCTCCAAGAGACCCAGTACTTC. Translated: CASSIQLALQETQYF. Full variable domain (remainder filled in from reference TRBV19 and TRBJ2-5): DGGITQSPKYLFRKEGQNVTLSCEQNLNHDAMYWYRQDPGQGLRLIYYSQIVNDFQKGDIAEGYSVSREKKESFPLTVTSAQKNPTAFYLCASSIQLALQETQYFGPGTRLLVL.

The rearrangement joins TRBV7-2 to TRBJ2-7; D perhaps matches TRBD2 (5 bases). V lost 5 bases and J lost 4, with 21 bases in between. Germline V gene data show CDR1 as SGHTA and CDR2 as FQGNSA. The CDR3 runs to 16 residues. Here the CDR3 reads CASSLHPPGLRYEQYF. CDR3 nucleotide sequence: TGTGCCAGCAGCCTACACCCCCCGGGGTTGAGGTACGAGCAGTACTTC.

V usage is TRBV18 and J usage is TRBJ2-7; 14 positions agree with TRBD2. From germline, CDR1 is KGHSH and CDR2 LQKENI. The V gene end was trimmed by 5 bases and the J gene end by 4 bases; junction bases not matched to a gene: 4. The CDR3 covers 15 residues. The CDR3 is CASSGTSGSSYEQYF. CDR3 sequence (DNA): TGTGCCAGCTCAGGGACTAGCGGGAGCTCGTACGAGCAGTACTTC.

The chain links TRBV7-2 to TRBJ2-7; 11 bases match TRBD2. The CDR3 spans 19 residues. The V segment lost 0 bases and the J segment 2 bases; nucleotides outside the gene matches: 12. Germline CDR1 is SGHTA and CDR2 is FQGNSA. CDR3 sequence: CASSLAHRLAGGPPYEQYF. Written as DNA, the CDR3 is TGTGCCAGCAGCTTAGCGCATAGGCTAGCGGGGGGCCCTCCCTACGAGCAGTACTTC. The full variable domain, in which reference TRBV7-2 and TRBJ2-7 provide the parts outside the CDR3, is GAGVSQSPSNKVTEKGKDVELRCDPISGHTALYWYRQSLGQGLEFLIYFQGNSAPDKSGLPSDRFSAERTGGSVSTLTIQRTQQEDSAVYLCASSLAHRLAGGPPYEQYFGPGTRLTVT.

The gene calls are TRBV6-4 and TRBJ1-2; weak D call: TRBD1 (6 bases). Trimming removed 6 bases from V and 6 bases from J, with 23 bases in between. This CDR3 contains 16 residues. Germline CDR1 and CDR2: MRHNA and SNTAGT. This chain's CDR3 is CASSRGAGVTMDGYTF. Written as DNA, the CDR3 is TGTGCCAGCAGCAGGGGTGCGGGGGTTACCATGGATGGCTACACCTTC.

The J gene is TRBJ1-2, the V gene TRBV6-2 or TRBV6-3, with 7 bases fitting TRBD1. There are 12 residues in the CDR3. The V segment lost 6 bases and the J segment 7 bases; nucleotides outside the gene matches: 5. Germline V gene sequence: CDR1 MNHEY, CDR2 SVGEGT. In nucleotides, the CDR3 is TGTGCCAGCAGCGACAGGGAGCGTGGCTACACCTTC. It yields the protein CASSDRERGYTF.

This sequence joins TRBV12-3 or TRBV12-4 and TRBJ2-1; D remains unclear. Trimming took off 5 bases at V and 8 bases at J, with 13 bases between the two ends. The CDR3 covers 13 residues. CDR3 amino acids: CASSLPVTDEQFF. The CDR3 DNA reads TGTGCCAGCAGTCTCCCGGTTACCGATGAGCAGTTCTTC.

This chain connects TRBV19 to TRBJ2-3; the match to TRBD2 covers 10 bases. CDR1 is LNHDA, CDR2 SQIVND, per germline (reference sequence). There are 17 residues in the CDR3. The V and J ends lost 6 bases and 1 base, in that order; junction bases with no gene match: 10. The CDR3 is CASSQLSGGAGTDTQYF. CDR3 nucleotides: TGTGCCAGTAGCCAACTGAGCGGGGGGGCCGGCACAGATACGCAGTATTTT.

This chain links TRBV24-1 with TRBJ2-5; tentative D call: TRBD1 (6 bases). The germline V gene encodes CDR1 KGHDR and CDR2 SFDVKD. The CDR3 sequence is 15 residues long. With 4 bases removed from V and 7 bases from J, the gap between germline ends came to 18 bases. Here the CDR3 reads CATSESTGTQGTQYF. As DNA, the CDR3 is TGTGCCACCAGTGAATCAACAGGGACCCAGGGGACCCAGTACTTC.

The chain couples TRBV10-3 to TRBJ2-1; no definite D call. The CDR3 length is 12 residues. Germline CDR1 ENHRY, CDR2 SYGVKD. V lost 5 bases and J lost 5, with 7 bases in between. The CDR3 region is CAISSLDNEQFF. CDR3 nucleotide sequence: TGTGCCATCAGTTCACTCGACAATGAGCAGTTCTTC.

V is TRBV11-2 and J is TRBJ2-1; 11 nucleotides match TRBD2. This CDR3 is 17 amino acids long. Looked up from germline, CDR1 is SGHAT and CDR2 is FQNNGV. The V segment lost 1 base and the J segment 4 bases; nucleotides outside the gene matches: 6. The DNA for the CDR3 is TGTGCCAGCAGCTTAGGTAGTAGCGGGGGGGCTTACAATGAGCAGTTCTTC. As protein: CASSLGSSGGAYNEQFF.

The V and J genes are TRBV5-1 and TRBJ1-1; no clear D. V was clipped by 1 base and J by 1 base, with 5 bases between them. The CDR3 is 13 residues long. Looked up from germline, CDR1 is SGHRS and CDR2 is YFSETQ. CDR3 in DNA: TGCGCCAGCAGCTTGTACAGGAACACTGAAGCTTTCTTT. This gives the protein CASSLYRNTEAFF.

This clone was counted once. CDR3 nucleotides: TGCGCCAGCAGCTCGGACAGTACTAGCACAGATACGCAGTATTTT. This gives the protein CASSSDSTSTDTQYF. The gene calls are TRBV5-1 and TRBJ2-3; D might be TRBD1 (6 bases). V was shortened by 3 bases and J by 0 bases, with 11 bases between the two germline ends. Per the germline V gene, CDR1 is SGHRS and CDR2 is YFSETQ. The CDR3 sequence is 15 residues long.

This sequence joins TRBV5-1 and TRBJ2-1; 14 bases match TRBD2. CDR3 length: 17 residues. The germline CDR1 and CDR2 sequences are SGHRS and YFSETQ. Trimming took 4 bases from V and 2 from J; bases not matched to a gene: 5. In DNA, the CDR3 is TGCGCCAGCAGCCAGGGGACTAGCGGGAGTGCCTACAATGAGCAGTTCTTC. Translated: CASSQGTSGSAYNEQFF.

The chain is built from TRBV19 and TRBJ2-1; D not resolved. V was clipped by 4 bases and J by 4 bases, with 5 bases between them. The CDR3 consists of 12 residues. Germline CDR1 is LNHDA and CDR2 is SQIVND (reference sequence). This chain's CDR3 is CASSTGYNEQFF. CDR3 bases: TGTGCCAGTAGTACAGGATACAATGAGCAGTTCTTC.

V and J are TRBV7-2 and TRBJ1-2; 7 nucleotides match TRBD1. V shed 0 bases and J 8 bases; nucleotides not matched to a gene: 9. CDR1 and CDR2 (germline): SGHTA, FQGNSA. There are 15 residues in the CDR3. The CDR3 reads CASSLAWDSLSGYTF. The CDR3, as DNA: TGTGCCAGCAGCTTAGCTTGGGACAGCCTTTCGGGCTACACCTTC.